This T cell receptor (beta chain) was retrieved from a study of OX40 agonist ivuxolimab in advanced cancers. For the study at large: Participants, about 83% male, averaged around 60 years of age, ranging from 23 to 79. Study results and limitations: Partial responders at 0.1-3.0 mg/kg had among the lowest clonal expansion. CD8+ T cells (on average) carried more expanded clones than CD4+ T cells.

Blood sampling was done at baseline, cycle 4 day 1, and cycle 7 day 1. Sequencing used immunoSEQ multiplex PCR; TCRdb keeps in-frame clones, though not all of them. The repertoire holds about 64,000 clones, with 88% as singletons. Regarding this clone: What it binds is not known.

This CDR3 has 18 residues. Germline CDR1 and CDR2: SGHTA and FQGNSA. Trimming shortened V by 2 bases and J by 0 bases, and 14 bases separated the two germline ends. The receptor was isolated from an adult with an advanced solid tumor such as melanoma, head and neck, liver or kidney cancer. V usage is TRBV7-2 and J usage is TRBJ2-6; D is perhaps TRBD1 or TRBD2 (5 bases each). The sample in question was CD4+ or CD8+ T cells sorted from blood, obtained in a trial of the OX40 agonist ivuxolimab. The CDR3: CASSLRGSASSGANVLTF. The CDR3 DNA sequence: TGTGCCAGCAGCTTACGGGGCAGCGCCAGCTCTGGGGCCAACGTCCTGACTTTC.